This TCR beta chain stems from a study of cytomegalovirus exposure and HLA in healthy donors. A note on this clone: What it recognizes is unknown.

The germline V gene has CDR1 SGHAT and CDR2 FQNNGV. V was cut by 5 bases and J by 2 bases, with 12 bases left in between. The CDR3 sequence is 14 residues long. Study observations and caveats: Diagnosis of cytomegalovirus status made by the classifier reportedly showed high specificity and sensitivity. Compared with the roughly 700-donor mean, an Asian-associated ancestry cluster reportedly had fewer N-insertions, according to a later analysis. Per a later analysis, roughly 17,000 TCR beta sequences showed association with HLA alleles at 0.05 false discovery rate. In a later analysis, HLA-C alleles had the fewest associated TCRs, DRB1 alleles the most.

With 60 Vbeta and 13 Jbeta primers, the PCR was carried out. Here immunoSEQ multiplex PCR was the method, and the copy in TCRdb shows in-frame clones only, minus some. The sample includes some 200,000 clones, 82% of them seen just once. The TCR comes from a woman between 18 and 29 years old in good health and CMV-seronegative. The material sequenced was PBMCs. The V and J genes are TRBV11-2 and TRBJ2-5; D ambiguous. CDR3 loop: CASSTEDTQETQYF. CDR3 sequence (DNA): TGTGCCAGCAGCACAGAAGATACACAAGAGACCCAGTACTTC.